This T cell receptor (beta chain) came from a study of blood T cells in healthy people across ages. CDR1 and CDR2 from the germline V gene are SGHDN and FVKESK. Trimming took 3 bases from V and 5 from J, leaving 20 bases between them. The CDR3 totals 17 residues. Regarding the study as a whole: Any conclusive comparison of naive versus antigen-experienced cells was prevented by using unsorted PBMCs.

This clonotype has a handful of counts. Its specificity is not known. Alongside a J-beta primer mix, a sample-barcoded 5' primer served in a second PCR lasting roughly 6 to 11 cycles. The template-switch adaptor was a 5' adaptor with 12 random nucleotides. It tagged each cDNA molecule. One entry per CDR3 protein, called by TCRdb with MiXCR from the 5' RACE reads. This table has about 1.5 million distinct CDR3 sequences, approximately 43% appearing once. This receptor was obtained from a woman aged 18-29 years in good health. This rearrangement joins TRBV14 to TRBJ2-1; D possibly corresponds to TRBD1 (6 bases). The sequencing input was blood. The CDR3 coding sequence is TGTGCCAGCAGCCAGGCCCTTCTAGCAGGGGTTCACAATGAGCAGTTCTTC. The encoded protein is CASSQALLAGVHNEQFF.